This T cell receptor (beta chain) was found in a study of CXCR3-negative and CXCR3-positive naive CD8 T cells. The study, taken as a whole, reports: Surface CD5 matched across naive subsets, and TRB CDR3 properties served to infer TCR strength. Whereas both naive subsets had comparably high diversity, memory CD8+ cells had much lower diversity.

The study made its TRB cDNA libraries by 5' RACE, adding UMI labels. TCRdb reprocessed the 5' RACE reads, keeping one entry per CDR3 protein, no DNA. The sample holds tens of thousands of distinct CDR3 sequences. The CDR3 length is 13 residues. Germline CDR1 LNHDA, CDR2 SQIVND (reference sequence). Points on this clonotype: Its antigen is as yet unknown.

This clonotype was sampled from a human donor in good health. Some clones in this sample may be carry-over from other donors' samples. The chain combines TRBV19 with TRBJ2-1; no DNA is available, so the TRBD2 call from TCRdb remains unchecked. The source material was memory CD8+ T cells from blood. CDR3 amino acids: CASSTAGNNEQFF.